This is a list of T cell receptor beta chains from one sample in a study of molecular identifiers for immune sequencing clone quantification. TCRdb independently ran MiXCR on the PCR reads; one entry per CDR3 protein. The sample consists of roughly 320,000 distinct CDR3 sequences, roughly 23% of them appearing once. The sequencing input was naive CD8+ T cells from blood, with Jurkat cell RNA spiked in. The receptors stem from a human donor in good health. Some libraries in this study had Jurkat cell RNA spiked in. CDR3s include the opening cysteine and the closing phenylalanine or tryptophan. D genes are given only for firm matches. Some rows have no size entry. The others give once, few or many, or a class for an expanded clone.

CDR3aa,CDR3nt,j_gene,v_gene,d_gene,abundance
CAWRTAVGRAGTDTQYF,TGTGCCTGGAGGACCGCGGTGGGGCGGGCCGGGACAGATACGCAGTATTTT,TRBJ2-3,TRBV30,NA,NA
CASSQYTGNTIYF,TGCGCCAGCAGCCAATACACTGGAAACACCATATATTTT,TRBJ1-3,TRBV4-3,NA,many
CASTAGQGAQPEQYF,TGTGCCAGCACCGCCGGACAGGGGGCGCAACCCGAGCAGTACTTC,TRBJ2-7,TRBV7-9,TRBD1,NA
CASSQDMSNSPLHF,TGCGCCAGCAGCCAAGATATGAGTAATTCACCCCTCCACTTT,TRBJ1-6,TRBV4-3,NA,many
CASGPRLSGANVLTF,TGTGCCAGCGGGCCACGGCTTTCTGGGGCCAACGTCCTGACTTTC,TRBJ2-6,TRBV6-5,NA,many
CASSGGAPGEQYF,TGTGCCAGCAGCGGGGGGGCTCCAGGTGAGCAGTACTTC,TRBJ2-7,TRBV13,NA,NA
CASSEFRDFPNTEAFF,TGTGCCAGCAGTGAGTTTCGAGATTTTCCTAACACTGAAGCTTTCTTT,TRBJ1-1,TRBV2,NA,few
CASSISVGAPYEQYF,TGTGCCAGCAGCATCTCCGTGGGGGCCCCCTACGAGCAGTACTTC,TRBJ2-7,TRBV6-5,NA,few
CASSLVGGSAVYEQYF,TGTGCCAGCAGTTTAGTGGGCGGGAGTGCGGTCTACGAGCAGTACTTC,TRBJ2-7,TRBV27,TRBD2,many
CAWSTGLAGGDEQFF,TGTGCCTGGAGTACCGGGCTAGCGGGAGGAGATGAGCAGTTCTTC,TRBJ2-1,TRBV30,TRBD2,NA
CASSPGQLYNSPLHF,TGTGCCAGCAGCCCGGGGCAGCTGTATAATTCACCCCTCCACTTT,TRBJ1-6,TRBV27,NA,few
CASSHLDYTEAFF,TGTGCCAGCAGTCACCTTGATTACACTGAAGCTTTCTTT,TRBJ1-1,TRBV6-2/TRBV6-3,NA,many
CASSTRTASAYEQYF,TGTGCCAGCAGCACTCGGACAGCTTCAGCCTACGAGCAGTACTTC,TRBJ2-7,TRBV28,NA,NA
CASSIEFPSGANEQFF,TGTGCCAGTAGTATAGAGTTCCCTAGCGGGGCAAATGAGCAGTTCTTC,TRBJ2-1,TRBV19,TRBD2,NA
CASSDDTRNTGELFF,TGCGCCAGCAGTGACGACACAAGGAACACCGGGGAGCTGTTTTTT,TRBJ2-2,TRBV5-1,NA,few
CASSKKDTDTQYF,TGTGCCAGCAGCAAAAAGGACACAGATACGCAGTATTTT,TRBJ2-3,TRBV21-1,NA,NA
CASSPGEGGSTDTQYF,TGTGCCAGCAGCCCCGGGGAGGGGGGTAGCACAGATACGCAGTATTTT,TRBJ2-3,TRBV12-3/TRBV12-4,NA,many
CASSISGAKNQPQHF,TGTGCCAGTAGTATATCAGGGGCCAAGAATCAGCCCCAGCATTTT,TRBJ1-5,TRBV19,NA,NA
CASSSNMGAPSYEQYF,TGTGCCAGCAGCTCAAATATGGGGGCCCCTTCCTACGAGCAGTACTTC,TRBJ2-7,TRBV5-4,NA,NA
CASSPSHLYEQYF,TGTGCCAGCAGTCCCTCCCATTTGTACGAGCAGTACTTC,TRBJ2-7,TRBV28,NA,many
CASSLSLQETQYF,TGTGCCAGCAGCTTATCCCTTCAAGAGACCCAGTACTTC,TRBJ2-5,TRBV7-9,NA,many
CASSQTGVRNQPQHF,TGTGCCAGCAGCCAAACAGGGGTTCGCAATCAGCCCCAGCATTTT,TRBJ1-5,TRBV28,TRBD1,many
CASSLSAGTYEQYF,TGTGCCAGCAGCTTATCAGCGGGAACCTACGAGCAGTACTTC,TRBJ2-7,TRBV7-9,TRBD2,few
CASSQDIRQKYTF,TGTGCCAGCAGCCAAGATATCAGACAGAAGTACACCTTC,TRBJ1-2,TRBV4-2,NA,few
CATSRAQKNTGELFF,TGTGCCACCAGCAGAGCCCAAAAAAACACCGGGGAGCTGTTTTTT,TRBJ2-2,TRBV15,NA,many
CASSPSGQPTNTGELFF,TGCGCCAGCAGCCCCTCCGGACAGCCCACGAACACCGGGGAGCTGTTTTTT,TRBJ2-2,TRBV4-1,NA,few
CASSHPRDSLSYEQYF,TGTGCCAGCAGCCACCCCCGGGACAGCCTCTCCTACGAGCAGTACTTC,TRBJ2-7,TRBV6-2/TRBV6-3,TRBD1,NA
CASSMTLNSINGYTF,TGTGCCAGTAGTATGACATTAAACTCAATCAATGGCTACACCTTC,TRBJ1-2,TRBV19,NA,NA
CASSYSRVGGQPQHF,TGTGCCAGCAGTTACTCTAGGGTAGGCGGGCAGCCCCAGCATTTT,TRBJ1-5,TRBV6-5,NA,many
CASSLEFPGATQYF,TGTGCCAGCAGCTTAGAATTCCCCGGGGCGACCCAGTACTTC,TRBJ2-5,TRBV13,NA,many
CASSQARSQPQHF,TGCGCCAGCAGCCAAGCCAGATCTCAGCCCCAGCATTTT,TRBJ1-5,TRBV4-3,NA,many
CASSQDTGFEAFF,TGTGCCAGCAGCCAAGATACGGGCTTTGAAGCTTTCTTT,TRBJ1-1,TRBV14,NA,NA
CACSSPREGGTYSTDTQYF,TGTGCCTGCAGCTCGCCCCGTGAGGGGGGGACGTATAGCACAGATACGCAGTATTTT,TRBJ2-3,TRBV7-9,NA,NA
CASSLLTIAEAFF,TGTGCCAGCAGTTTGTTGACGATCGCTGAAGCTTTCTTT,TRBJ1-1,TRBV12-3/TRBV12-4,NA,many